The present entry profiles one TCR beta chain with its context. The antigen remains undetermined. This CDR3 is built from 16 residues. CDR1 is SEHNR and CDR2 is FQNEAQ in the germline V gene (reference sequence). J lost 4 bases, V lost 3 bases, and 10 bases had no gene match. Here immunoSEQ multiplex PCR was the method, and the copy in TCRdb shows in-frame clones only, minus some. The sample lists 300,000 to 500,000 clones, less than 90% occurring once. The treatment denotes: around 19 received Ad26.COV2.S at low or high dose, single or two shots; about 5 received placebo; per-sample allocation not given. Day 63 following the first vaccine or placebo injection was when the samples were taken. These data come from a study of Ad26.COV2.S vaccination and SARS-CoV-2 variants. Study in general: In the study, Ad26.COV2.S was injected intramuscularly once, or twice 56 days apart. Study outcomes and limitations: Compared with placebo recipients, vaccine recipients had higher spike-specific TCR breadth.

The sample here was peripheral blood, taken in a trial of Ad26.COV2.S vaccine versus placebo. The chain links TRBV7-9 to TRBJ2-7; TRBD1 agrees at 9 bases. The TCR was taken from a person aged 18-65 years who received the Ad26.COV2.S COVID-19 vaccine or a placebo. In nucleotides, the CDR3 is TGTGCCAGCAGCTTTCCTCGACAGGGGGGAACGTACGAGCAGTACTTC. Its protein is CASSFPRQGGTYEQYF.